A single sample is the source of the 17 T cell receptor beta chains below, sequenced in a study of T cell repertoires in cytomegalovirus infection. TCRdb recomputed calls from the reads with MiXCR, one row per CDR3 protein. The sample carries some 160,000 distinct CDR3 sequences, about 15% recorded once. Specimen: CD8+ T cells from PBMCs. The receptor set was obtained from a human donor in good health (CMV status not recorded). Some clones in this sample may be carry-over from other donors' samples.

J is TRBJ1-1 and V is TRBV7-8, with D unclear. V lost 1 base to trimming and J lost 4 bases, with 7 bases between them. The CDR3 consists of 13 residues. The germline V gene encodes CDR1 SGHVS and CDR2 FQNEAQ. The chain's CDR3 is CASSLGTGTEAFF. As DNA, the CDR3 is TGTGCCAGCAGCTTAGGGACTGGCACTGAAGCTTTCTTT. Variable domain in full (rest from reference TRBV7-8 and TRBJ1-1): GAGVSQSPRYKVAKRGQDVALRCDPISGHVSLFWYQQALGQGPEFLTYFQNEAQLDKSGLPSDRFFAERPEGSVSTLKIQRTQQEDSAVYLCASSLGTGTEAFFGQGTRLTVV.

This clonotype was recorded a few times. The J gene is TRBJ2-7, the V gene TRBV12-3 or TRBV12-4, with 8 bases aligning to TRBD2. The CDR3 extends over 14 amino acids. The V segment lost 6 bases and the J segment 3 bases; nucleotides outside the gene matches: 7. CDR3 amino acids: CASRESGGLYEQYF. CDR3 nucleotide sequence: TGTGCCAGCAGGGAAAGCGGGGGTCTCTACGAGCAGTACTTC.

This clonotype was detected a few times. The rearrangement joins TRBV28 to TRBJ1-1; tentative D call: TRBD1 (6 bases). Trimming cost V 5 bases and J 3 bases, with 19 bases left between them. CDR1 MDHEN and CDR2 SYDVKM come from the germline V gene. CDR3 length: 16 amino acids. The CDR3 here is CASSRLGGLAYTEAFF. In DNA form, the CDR3 reads TGTGCCAGCAGTCGCCTGGGGGGGCTAGCGTACACTGAAGCTTTCTTT.

The chain is built from TRBV12-3 or TRBV12-4 and TRBJ2-4; TRBD1 is a possible D gene (5 bases). Trimming stripped 4 bases from V and 8 bases from J, with 15 bases between. This CDR3 has 14 amino acids. The CDR3 DNA follows: TGTGCCAGCAGTTCCCCCGGACAAGAGGACATTCAGTACTTC. Residues: CASSSPGQEDIQYF.

V is TRBV6-2 or TRBV6-3 and J is TRBJ2-1, with D perhaps TRBD1 (5 bases). The V and J ends lost 2 bases and 5 bases respectively, with 10 bases between them. The germline V gene has CDR1 MNHEY and CDR2 SVGEGT. The CDR3 is 14 amino acids. CDR3 loop: CASSYRGSHNEQFF. In DNA form, the CDR3 reads TGTGCCAGCAGTTACAGGGGTTCACACAATGAGCAGTTCTTC.

This clonotype was counted at least ten times. The V call is TRBV7-9, the J call TRBJ1-2; unclear D gene. Trimming cost V 1 base and J 4 bases, with 13 bases left between them. CDR1 is SEHNR, CDR2 FQNEAQ, per germline (reference sequence). The CDR3 has 15 amino acids. The CDR3: CASSLGTGMGYGYTF. CDR3 nucleotides: TGTGCCAGCAGCTTAGGAACGGGGATGGGCTATGGCTACACCTTC.

This clonotype appeared a few times. This chain connects TRBV12-3 or TRBV12-4 to TRBJ1-4, with D possibly matching TRBD1 (6 bases). This CDR3 has 15 residues. Trimming pared 2 bases from V and 8 bases from J, leaving 15 bases between. The CDR3 region has the DNA TGTGCCAGCAGTTTAAGACAGGCCCTAGGCGAAAAACTGTTTTTT. Translating it yields CASSLRQALGEKLFF.

This chain uses TRBV28 with TRBJ2-4, with TRBD2 as a possible D gene (5 bases). This CDR3 region has 19 residues. V was clipped by 5 bases and J by 0 bases, with 23 bases between them. The germline CDR1 and CDR2 sequences are MDHEN and SYDVKM. CDR3 amino acids: CASSQQALALHLAKNIQYF. In nucleotides, the CDR3 is TGTGCCAGCAGTCAACAAGCCCTAGCACTTCATCTAGCCAAAAACATTCAGTACTTC.

The V and J genes are TRBV15 and TRBJ2-1, with D tentatively TRBD2 (5 bases). Trimming pared 0 bases from V and 3 bases from J, leaving 12 bases between. CDR1 is LNHNV and CDR2 is YYDKDF in the germline V gene (reference sequence). The CDR3 loop spans 16 amino acids. The CDR3 spells CATSRDSPGLYNEQFF. In DNA form, the CDR3 reads TGTGCCACCAGCAGAGATTCGCCAGGACTCTACAATGAGCAGTTCTTC.

The chain links TRBV12-3 or TRBV12-4 to TRBJ2-7; either TRBD1 or TRBD2 may supply D (5 bases each). V was clipped by 5 bases and J by 3 bases, with 14 bases between them. The CDR3 has 14 residues. CDR3 nucleotide sequence: TGTGCCAGCAGTCAAGGGACGAGTCTCTACGAGCAGTACTTC. It translates to CASSQGTSLYEQYF.

Of note for this clonotype: Germline and junction disagree at one end, which may indicate a read error. CDR3 sequence reads: CARSEMALASGPYNEQFF. CDR3 coding DNA: TGTGCCCGCAGTGAAATGGCCCTGGCTAGCGGGCCATACAATGAGCAGTTCTTC. This rearrangement joins TRBV6-1 to TRBJ2-1, with 8 positions matching TRBD2. Germline V gene lookup returns CDR1 MNHNS and CDR2 SASEGT. This CDR3 is 18 amino acids long.

This clonotype was counted only a few times. This CDR3 is CASTVGVDSAGTQYF. CDR3 nucleotide sequence: TGTGCCAGCACTGTAGGTGTGGACAGCGCAGGGACCCAGTACTTC. The chain is built from TRBV7-2 and TRBJ2-5; possible D gene TRBD1, 6 bases. Germline CDR1 is SGHTA and CDR2 is FQGNSA. The CDR3 is 15 amino acids. V was shortened by 7 bases and J by 7 bases, with 22 bases between the two germline ends.

The chain couples TRBV5-6 to TRBJ1-5; D gene unclear. Germline CDR1 reads SGHDT; CDR2 reads YYEEEE. V lost 3 bases, J lost 7 bases, and 14 bases lay in between. The CDR3 loop spans 14 amino acids. CDR3 region: CASSSTGFWQPQHF. CDR3 coding DNA: TGTGCCAGCAGCTCGACCGGGTTTTGGCAGCCCCAGCATTTT.

This clonotype appeared a few times. The chain links TRBV20-1 to TRBJ2-7; 9 bases agree with TRBD1. The CDR3 covers 14 residues. Germline loops: CDR1 DFQATT, CDR2 SNEGSKA (reference sequence). Trimming removed 4 bases from V and 10 bases from J; junction bases left unmatched: 14. The CDR3 bases are TGCAGTGCTAATGAAGGGACAGGGAGATCGAAACAGTACTTC. Its translation: CSANEGTGRSKQYF.

This sequence joins TRBV15 and TRBJ2-1; TRBD1 matches 9 bases. The trim removed 7 bases at V and 7 bases at J, leaving 2 bases unmatched. This CDR3 is built from 12 residues. Germline assignment: CDR1 LNHNV and CDR2 YYDKDF (reference sequence). The CDR3 bases are TGTGCCACCAAGACAGGGGGGAATGAGCAGTTCTTC. Its translation is CATKTGGNEQFF.

The genes are TRBV7-3 and TRBJ2-5, with D maybe TRBD1 (5 bases). Germline V lookup: CDR1 SGHTA, CDR2 FQGTGA. The length of the CDR3 is 16 residues. V lost 1 base and J lost 5, with 17 bases in between. The CDR3, as DNA: TGTGCCAGCAGCTTAAAGGGGAAGGCGGTTCGCGAGACCCAGTACTTC. Its translation: CASSLKGKAVRETQYF.

The chain recombines TRBV6-2 or TRBV6-3 with TRBJ2-7; 7 bases map to TRBD2. The CDR3 has 14 amino acids. The germline gives CDR1 MNHEY, CDR2 SVGEGT. V shed 6 bases, J shed 1 base, and the junction held 6 bases outside the gene matches. The chain's CDR3 is CASSDLGRSYEQYF. The CDR3 coding sequence is TGTGCCAGCAGCGACCTCGGGAGGTCCTACGAGCAGTACTTC.